This T cell receptor beta chain was recovered during a study of blood T cell repertoires in COVID-19. Across the whole study: Acute-phase and convalescent COVID-19 samples originated in the United States, Italy and Spain.

Libraries were prepared by immunoSEQ multiplex PCR; TCRdb keeps only in-frame clonotypes and omits some of them. The profile shows some 200,000 clones, around four fifths of them singletons. Germline CDR1 is GTSNPN and CDR2 is SVGIG (reference sequence). This CDR3 is built from 10 residues. V was shortened by 7 bases and J by 8 bases, with 11 bases between the two germline ends. This sequence joins TRBV30 and TRBJ1-2, with D unresolved. This TCR derives from an elderly woman with active or convalescent COVID-19. Specimen: peripheral blood. Here the CDR3 reads CAYMRVGYTF. CDR3 nucleotides: TGTGCCTATATGAGAGTAGGCTACACCTTC.